Below are 15 T cell receptor beta chains sequenced from a single sample in a study of T-cell memory formation after mild COVID-19. TCRdb redid the calling of the 5' RACE reads with MiXCR, one entry per CDR3 protein. This sample has 390,000 or so distinct CDR3 sequences, with roughly 15% found just once. Input material: PBMCs or a T cell subset sorted from them (not recorded which). The receptors here all came from a man aged 18 to 29 who had mild COVID-19 (a few samples of this study predate the infection). Cell type and time point are not known.

This chain connects TRBV7-9 to TRBJ2-6; D could derive from TRBD1 or TRBD2 (7 bases each). CDR1 is SEHNR and CDR2 is FQNEAQ in the germline V gene (reference sequence). The CDR3 covers 17 residues. Trimming removed 4 bases at V and 0 bases at J, with 13 bases between. This chain's CDR3 is CASSSTGRGSGANVLTF. Written as DNA, the CDR3 is TGTGCCAGCAGCTCGACAGGGAGGGGCTCTGGGGCCAACGTCCTGACTTTC.

The chain combines TRBV15 with TRBJ1-1; the D is unclear. The CDR3 loop spans 13 amino acids. Trimming pared 2 bases from V and 5 bases from J, leaving 9 bases between. Germline CDR1 reads LNHNV; CDR2 reads YYDKDF (reference sequence). The CDR3 sequence is CATSRKIRTEAFF. The CDR3, as DNA: TGTGCCACCAGCAGAAAAATACGGACTGAAGCTTTCTTT.

This clonotype appeared a few times. This rearrangement joins TRBV4-1 to TRBJ2-7, with D possibly TRBD1 on 6 matching bases. The CDR3 runs to 13 residues. V gave up 4 bases and J gave up 9 bases, with 16 bases separating them. Per germline, CDR1 MGHRA and CDR2 YSYEKL. In DNA, the CDR3 is TGCGCCAGCAGCCGGGACACAGCAGCATCGCAGTACTTC. Translated: CASSRDTAASQYF.

This clonotype was counted a few times. The chain couples TRBV12-3 or TRBV12-4 to TRBJ1-5; possibly TRBD1 for D (6 bases). V dropped 3 bases and J dropped 5 bases, with 8 bases sitting between them. This CDR3 has 13 amino acids. The CDR3, as DNA: TGTGCCAGCAGTTTGGGGGGCCATCAGCCCCAGCATTTT. As protein: CASSLGGHQPQHF.

This chain joins TRBV4-1 and TRBJ1-5; maybe TRBD1 (6 bases). The V gene's germline CDR1 is MGHRA and CDR2 YSYEKL. The CDR3 covers 16 residues. The ends were cut back, 0 bases at V and 6 bases at J, with 15 bases in the middle. For the CDR3, the DNA is TGCGCCAGCAGCCAAGATGGGGGGGCGCCCCGTCAGCCCCAGCATTTT. Its translation is CASSQDGGAPRQPQHF.

Of note for this clonotype: One end of the junction is discordant with germline, which a read error may explain. The V and J genes are TRBV3-1 and TRBJ2-2; TRBD2 is a possible D gene (5 bases). The CDR3 extends over 14 amino acids. Germline V gene lookup returns CDR1 LGHDT and CDR2 YNNKEL (reference sequence). In DNA, the CDR3 is TGTGCCAGCAGCCAAGATCCGAACACCGGGGAGCCGTTTTTT. This codes for CASSQDPNTGEPFF.

The chain is built from TRBV2 and TRBJ1-2; 9 bases fit TRBD1. The V gene end was trimmed by 4 bases and the J gene end by 6 bases; junction bases not matched to a gene: 6. In germline, CDR1 is SNHLY, CDR2 FYNNEI. CDR3 size: 14 residues. CDR3 region: CASSGGDRVDGYTF. The CDR3 nucleotides are TGTGCCAGCAGTGGGGGGGACAGGGTCGATGGCTACACCTTC.

The chain combines TRBV4-3 with TRBJ2-5; unclear D gene. V shed 4 bases and J shed 3 bases, with 15 bases lying between them. CDR3 length: 15 residues. From germline, CDR1 is LGHNA and CDR2 YSLEER. CDR3 amino acids: CASSRGEERKETQYF. The CDR3 region has the DNA TGCGCCAGCAGCCGCGGAGAGGAACGGAAAGAGACCCAGTACTTC.

This clonotype occurred a few times. The CDR3 spells CASSARGASNTEAFF. CDR3 bases: TGTGCCAGCAGCGCCCGCGGAGCCTCGAACACTGAAGCTTTCTTT. The chain joins TRBV7-3 to TRBJ1-1; D is ambiguous. This CDR3 spans 15 amino acids. V was cut by 5 bases and J by 1 base, with 14 bases left in between. Per germline, CDR1 SGHTA and CDR2 FQGTGA. Filled out from reference TRBV7-3 and TRBJ1-1, the complete variable domain reads GAGVSQTPSNKVTEKGKYVELRCDPISGHTALYWYRQSLGQGPEFLIYFQGTGAADDSGLPNDRFFAVRPEGSVSTLKIQRTERGDSAVYLCASSARGASNTEAFFGQGTRLTVV.

The chain has TRBV7-9 and TRBJ2-5, with D possibly TRBD2 on 5 matching bases. Germline V gene data show CDR1 as SEHNR and CDR2 as FQNEAQ (reference sequence). The CDR3 contains 15 residues. V lost 1 base, J lost 4 bases, and 13 bases lay in between. In nucleotides, the CDR3 is TGTGCCAGCAGCTTAGATTCGTGGGCGGGAGAGACCCAGTACTTC. Residues: CASSLDSWAGETQYF.

This clonotype was picked up many times. The chain joins TRBV5-1 to TRBJ1-1; 8 bases fit TRBD1. Looked up from germline, CDR1 is SGHRS and CDR2 is YFSETQ. The length of the CDR3 is 14 residues. With V trimmed by 2 bases and J by 5 bases, 5 bases remained unmatched. DNA for the CDR3: TGCGCCAGCAGCTTTATGACAGGGGCTACTGAAGCTTTCTTT. Its translation is CASSFMTGATEAFF.

This chain uses TRBV4-1 with TRBJ2-7; no firm D call. Germline V gives CDR1 MGHRA, CDR2 YSYEKL. The CDR3 has 14 amino acids. The ends were cut back, 4 bases at V and 2 bases at J, with 12 bases in the middle. The CDR3, as DNA: TGCGCCAGCAGCCCCCAGGCAGACGCCTACGAGCAGTACTTC. Encoded protein: CASSPQADAYEQYF.

This rearrangement joins TRBV7-2 to TRBJ2-3, with D unclear. This CDR3 is built from 11 residues. The V end lost 2 bases, the J end lost 7 bases, and 4 bases lay between the germline ends. CDR1 and CDR2 from the germline V gene are SGHTA and FQGNSA. The CDR3 reads CASSLFNTQYF. For the CDR3, the DNA is TGTGCCAGCAGCTTATTTAATACGCAGTATTTT. The full variable domain, in which reference TRBV7-2 and TRBJ2-3 provide the parts outside the CDR3, is GAGVSQSPSNKVTEKGKDVELRCDPISGHTALYWYRQSLGQGLEFLIYFQGNSAPDKSGLPSDRFSAERTGGSVSTLTIQRTQQEDSAVYLCASSLFNTQYFGPGTRLTVL.

This clonotype was seen a few times. The chain employs TRBV4-1 and TRBJ2-2; no clear D. CDR3 length equals 15 residues. Germline V gives CDR1 MGHRA, CDR2 YSYEKL. With 1 base removed from V and 5 bases from J, the gap between germline ends came to 11 bases. The CDR3 loop is CASSQGATQTGELFF. DNA for the CDR3: TGCGCCAGCAGCCAAGGGGCCACCCAGACCGGGGAGCTGTTTTTT.

The chain employs TRBV20-1 and TRBJ1-5; a weak D match, TRBD1 (5 bases). The CDR3 consists of 14 residues. Trimming removed 4 bases from V and 6 bases from J, with 16 bases in between. From germline, CDR1 is DFQATT and CDR2 SNEGSKA (reference sequence). The DNA for the CDR3 is TGCAGTGCTAAAAGGCCTCAGGGCGGTCAGCCCCAGCATTTT. It encodes CSAKRPQGGQPQHF.